Below are 14 T cell receptor beta chains sequenced from a single sample in a study of graft-versus-host responses after intestinal transplantation. Assay used: immunoSEQ multiplex PCR; TCRdb lists only in-frame clones, some missing. The data contain more than 90,000 clones, 93% of them singletons. Their recognized antigens are unknown. Sequencing used unstimulated CD8+ T cells sorted from spleen or lymph node cells, obtained before transplant. These receptors were obtained from a human donor who was the organ donor for an intestinal transplant.

The genes are TRBV6-5 and TRBJ1-6; D is ambiguous. V gave up 6 bases and J gave up 7 bases, with 13 bases separating them. This CDR3 has 14 residues. Germline CDR1 and CDR2: MNHEY and SVGAGI. Here the CDR3 DNA reads TGTGCCAGCAGCCCGGGCGAAGGAAATTCACCCCTCCACTTT. Amino acid sequence: CASSPGEGNSPLHF.

This rearrangement joins TRBV10-3 to TRBJ2-5; 10 bases match TRBD2. This CDR3 spans 15 amino acids. Germline V gives CDR1 ENHRY, CDR2 SYGVKD. The ends lost 10 bases at V and 4 bases at J; junction bases unmatched: 12. This CDR3 is CATRGASGRRETQYF. The CDR3 DNA follows: TGTGCCACCAGGGGTGCTAGCGGGAGACGAGAGACCCAGTACTTC.

The chain employs TRBV9 and TRBJ2-2; D is unclear. Germline CDR1 SGDLS, CDR2 YYNGEE. V was trimmed by 4 bases and J by 5 bases, leaving 18 bases between them. This CDR3 region has 16 residues. The CDR3 nucleotides read TGTGCCAGCAGCTACCCTCTTGGGGTCAGGACCGGGGAGCTGTTTTTT. Amino acid sequence: CASSYPLGVRTGELFF.

V and J are TRBV5-1 and TRBJ1-1; 9 nucleotides agree with TRBD1. CDR3 size: 14 residues. The ends lost 4 bases at V and 6 bases at J; junction bases unmatched: 7. Germline-derived CDR1 and CDR2 are SGHRS and YFSETQ. CDR3 DNA sequence: TGCGCCAGCAGCCCAGGACAGGGGCGATCTGAAGCTTTCTTT. It codes for CASSPGQGRSEAFF.

The sample holds one count of this clone. The chain recombines TRBV15 with TRBJ2-1; 11 bases fit TRBD1. V gave up 5 bases and J gave up 7 bases; unmatched junction bases: 10. Germline V gene lookup returns CDR1 LNHNV and CDR2 YYDKDF (reference sequence). The CDR3 extends over 16 amino acids. CDR3 loop: CATSVQGQGGQNEQFF. The CDR3 DNA reads as TGTGCCACCAGCGTCCAGGGACAGGGGGGTCAGAATGAGCAGTTCTTC.

The V gene is TRBV6-5, the J gene TRBJ1-1; no clear D. This CDR3 is 9 amino acids long. V lost 5 bases to trimming and J lost 11 bases, with 6 bases between them. Per germline, CDR1 MNHEY and CDR2 SVGAGI. CDR3 loop: CASSGGAFF. The DNA of the CDR3 is TGTGCCAGCAGTGGAGGGGCTTTCTTT.

The chain carries TRBV10-3 and TRBJ2-3, with 8 bases that match TRBD2. Germline V CDR1 and CDR2: ENHRY, SYGVKD. The CDR3 is 19 amino acids. The trim removed 6 bases at V and 2 bases at J, leaving 19 bases unmatched. The CDR3 bases are TGTGCCATCAGAGATATTCAGGGGTGGACTAGCCGGAACACAGATACGCAGTATTTT. The encoded protein is CAIRDIQGWTSRNTDTQYF.

The gene calls are TRBV7-3 and TRBJ1-3; D gene unclear. There are 15 residues in the CDR3. Trimming removed 2 bases at V and 2 bases at J, with 10 bases between. Germline assignment: CDR1 SGHTA and CDR2 FQGTGA. As DNA, the CDR3 is TGTGCCAGCAGCTTAGGTCCGGGCACTGGAAACACCATATATTTT. This encodes CASSLGPGTGNTIYF.

For this clone: One end of the junction fails to match germline, which may point to a read error. The same CDR3 can be traced to other DNA sequences in this sample. The chain joins TRBV28 to TRBJ2-7, with D unresolved. Germline-derived CDR1 and CDR2 are MDHEN and SYDVKM. This CDR3 is 12 amino acids long. The CDR3 reads CASSASSYEQYF. The CDR3 DNA is TGCGCCAGCAGTGCGAGCTCCTACGAGCAGTACTTC.

V gene TRBV27 combines with J gene TRBJ2-1; TRBD1 might be the D (6 bases). CDR3 length: 12 amino acids. Per germline, CDR1 MNHEY and CDR2 SMNVEV (reference sequence). The V end lost 7 bases, the J end lost 7 bases, and 11 bases lay between the germline ends. The chain's CDR3 is CASKDQGNEQFF. CDR3 sequence (DNA): TGTGCCAGCAAAGACCAGGGGAATGAGCAGTTCTTC.

The genes are TRBV10-3 and TRBJ2-7; 8 bases match TRBD1. Trimming cost V 6 bases and J 2 bases; bases outside gene matches: 3. This CDR3 region has 13 residues. Germline values: CDR1 ENHRY, CDR2 SYGVKD. CDR3 loop: CAISPTGAYEQYF. The DNA for the CDR3 is TGTGCCATCAGCCCGACAGGGGCCTACGAGCAGTACTTC.

V usage is TRBV5-6 and J usage is TRBJ1-6; no definite D call. V was clipped by 1 base and J by 3 bases, with 14 bases between them. Germline V gene data show CDR1 as SGHDT and CDR2 as YYEEEE. The CDR3 has 17 residues. This chain's CDR3 is CASSLLGGEIYNSPLHF. The CDR3 coding sequence is TGTGCCAGCAGCTTGTTGGGTGGCGAAATCTATAATTCACCCCTCCACTTT.

The chain couples TRBV30 to TRBJ1-1, with D hard to call. Germline CDR1 is GTSNPN and CDR2 is SVGIG (reference sequence). Trimming shortened V by 0 bases and J by 11 bases, and 10 bases separated the two germline ends. This CDR3 comprises 11 residues. CDR3 region: CAWSVLGKAFF. The CDR3 DNA follows: TGTGCCTGGAGTGTACTCGGGAAGGCTTTCTTT. The full variable domain, rest sourced from reference TRBV30 and TRBJ1-1, is SQTIHQWPATLVQPVGSPLSLECTVEGTSNPNLYWYRQAAGRGLQLLFYSVGIGQISSEVPQNLSASRPQDRQFILSSKKLLLSDSGFYLCAWSVLGKAFFGQGTRLTVV.

This chain uses TRBV11-2 with TRBJ2-3; no firm D call. Germline assignment: CDR1 SGHAT and CDR2 FQNNGV. The CDR3 contains 17 residues. Trimming took off 2 bases at V and 0 bases at J, with 15 bases between the two ends. CDR3 in amino acids: CASSLWVGPTSTDTQYF. The CDR3 nucleotides read TGTGCCAGCAGCTTATGGGTAGGGCCAACTAGCACAGATACGCAGTATTTT.